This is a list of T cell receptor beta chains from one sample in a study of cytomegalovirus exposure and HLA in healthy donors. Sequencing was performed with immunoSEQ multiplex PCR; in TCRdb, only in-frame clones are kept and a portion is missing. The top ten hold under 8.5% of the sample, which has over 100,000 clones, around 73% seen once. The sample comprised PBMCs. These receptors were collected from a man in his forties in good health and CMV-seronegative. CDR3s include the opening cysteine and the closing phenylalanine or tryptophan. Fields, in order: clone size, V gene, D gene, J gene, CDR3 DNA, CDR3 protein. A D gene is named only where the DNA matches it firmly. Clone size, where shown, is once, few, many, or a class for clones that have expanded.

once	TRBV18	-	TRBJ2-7	TGTGCCAGCTCACCAGGGAGTGGGGGCCCCTACGAGCAGTACTTC	CASSPGSGGPYEQYF
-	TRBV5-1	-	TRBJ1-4	TGCGCCAGCAGCACAGGACGGACTAGGGAAAAACTGTTTTTT	CASSTGRTREKLFF
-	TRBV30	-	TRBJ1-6	TGTGCCTGGAGCTTTCGGGGGGGCTCTAATTCACCCCTCCACTTT	CAWSFRGGSNSPLHF
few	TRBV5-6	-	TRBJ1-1	TGTGCCAGCAGCTTGGGGTTCGGGAACACTGAAGCTTTCTTT	CASSLGFGNTEAFF
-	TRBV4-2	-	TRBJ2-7	TGTGCCAGCAGCCGAGAGATCAGTCAGGACACCTCCTACGAGCAGTACTTC	CASSREISQDTSYEQYF
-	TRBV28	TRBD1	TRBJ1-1	TGTGCCAGCAGAAATGGACAGGGATGGACTGAAGCTTTCTTT	CASRNGQGWTEAFF
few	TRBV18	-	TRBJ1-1	TGTGCCAGCTCACCATCGGACACCCGGGGGGCTTTCTTT	CASSPSDTRGAFF
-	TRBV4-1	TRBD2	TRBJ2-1	TGCGCCAGCAGCCAGGGACTGACTAGCGGGGGGTTAAATGAGCAGTTCTTC	CASSQGLTSGGLNEQFF
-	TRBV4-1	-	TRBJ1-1	TGCGCCAGCCGGGGGTCGCCCGCCACGAACACTGAAGCTTTCTTT	CASRGSPATNTEAFF
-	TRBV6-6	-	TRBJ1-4	TGTGCCAGCAGTTACCTCTCCGAGAATGAAAAACTGTTTTTT	CASSYLSENEKLFF
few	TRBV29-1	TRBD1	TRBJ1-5	TGCAGCGTCGGACAGGGCGGGAATCAGCCCCAGCATTTT	CSVGQGGNQPQHF
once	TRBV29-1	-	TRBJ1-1	TGCAGCGTTGGTTATATGAACACTGAAGCTTTCTTT	CSVGYMNTEAFF
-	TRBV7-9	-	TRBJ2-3	TGTGCCAGCAGCGCCGGACAGACAAGCACAGATACGCAGTATTTT	CASSAGQTSTDTQYF
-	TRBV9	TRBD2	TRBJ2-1	TGTGCCAGCAGCCCCCGGCCCGGGGGGTCCTACAATGAGCAGTTCTTC	CASSPRPGGSYNEQFF
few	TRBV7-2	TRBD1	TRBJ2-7	TGTGCCAGCAGACGGGACAGGGGAATCTCCTACGAGCAGTACTTC	CASRRDRGISYEQYF
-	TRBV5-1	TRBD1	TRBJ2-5	TGCGCCAGCAGCTTGGCCGGGACAGGCCAAGAGACCCAGTACTTC	CASSLAGTGQETQYF
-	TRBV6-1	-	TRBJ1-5	TGTGCCAGCAGTCAAGCCCCGGAGTCGAGGTGGCCCCAGCATTTT	CASSQAPESRWPQHF
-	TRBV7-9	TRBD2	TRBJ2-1	TGTGCCAGCAGTTTTTTTCCCGGGACTAGCGGGGCCAATGAGCAGTTCTTC	CASSFFPGTSGANEQFF
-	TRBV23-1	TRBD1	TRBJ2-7	TGCGCCAGCAGTCAATCCGACAGGGGCTTGTTCGGCGATATCTACGAGCAGTACTTC	CASSQSDRGLFGDIYEQYF
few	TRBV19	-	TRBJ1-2	TGTGCCAGTAGTATAGGAGGAGCGTATGGCTACACCTTC	CASSIGGAYGYTF
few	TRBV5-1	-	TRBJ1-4	TGCGCCAGCAGCCCGGACAGACCTAATGAAAAACTGTTTTTT	CASSPDRPNEKLFF
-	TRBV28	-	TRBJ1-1	TGTGCCAGCAGTTTCTCCAGGTCTTTCTCTGAAGCTTTCTTT	CASSFSRSFSEAFF
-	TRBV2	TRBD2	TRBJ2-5	TGTGCCAGCAATACGGGGGGGTGGTACCAAGAGACCCAGTACTTC	CASNTGGWYQETQYF
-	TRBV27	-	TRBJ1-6	TGTGCCAGCAGCCCCCTCTTGGGGGCACGAAGTAATTCACCCCTCCACTTT	CASSPLLGARSNSPLHF
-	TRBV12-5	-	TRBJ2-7	TGTGCTAGTGGTTTATTCCAAACAGGCCCCTACGAGCAGTACTTC	CASGLFQTGPYEQYF
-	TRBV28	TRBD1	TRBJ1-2	TGTGCCGTCCTTAGACAGGGGGCTGCTGGCTACACCTTC	CAVLRQGAAGYTF
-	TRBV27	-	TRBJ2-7	TGTGCCAGCAGTTTTCTGTCCTCCTACGAGCAGTACTTC	CASSFLSSYEQYF
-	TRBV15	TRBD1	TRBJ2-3	TGTGCCACCAGCAGGCAGACAGGGGTCACAGATACGCAGTATTTT	CATSRQTGVTDTQYF
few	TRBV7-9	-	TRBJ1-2	TGTGCCAGCAGTTACACGCTTGGGGGCAAGGATGGCTACACCTTC	CASSYTLGGKDGYTF
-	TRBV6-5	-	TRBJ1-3	TGTGCCAGCAGTTTACAGTCCGCTGGAAACACCATATATTTT	CASSLQSAGNTIYF
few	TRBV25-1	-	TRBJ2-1	TGTGCCAGCAGTGAGGCCCGGACAGTTCCCTACAATGAGCAGTTCTTC	CASSEARTVPYNEQFF
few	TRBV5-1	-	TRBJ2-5	TGCGCCAGCAGCTTGTATCCGCAAGAGACCCAGTACTTC	CASSLYPQETQYF
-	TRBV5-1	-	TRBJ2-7	TGCGCCAGCAGCTTGATCGGGAGTTTCCCCCAAGAGCAGTACTTC	CASSLIGSFPQEQYF
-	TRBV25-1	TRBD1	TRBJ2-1	TGTGCCAGCAGTGAAAAAGGGACCGGGACAGGGGATGAGCAGTTCTTC	CASSEKGTGTGDEQFF
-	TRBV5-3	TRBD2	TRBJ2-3	TGTGCCAGAAGGGGTTGCGGGGGGGCGTCGGGCACAGATACGCAGTATTTT	CARRGCGGASGTDTQYF
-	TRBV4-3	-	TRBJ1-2	TGCGCCAGCAGCCCGACAGCGAACTATGGCTACACCTTC	CASSPTANYGYTF
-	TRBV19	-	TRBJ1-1	TGTGCCAGTAGTAAGACATCGTTGAACACTGAAGCTTTCTTT	CASSKTSLNTEAFF
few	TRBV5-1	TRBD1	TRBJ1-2	TGCGCCAGCAGCCAAGCCACAGGGGGCGCTGGGGGCTACACCTTC	CASSQATGGAGGYTF
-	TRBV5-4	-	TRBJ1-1	TGTGCCAGCAGCCTCAGGGCTAAGAACACTGAAGCTTTCTTT	CASSLRAKNTEAFF
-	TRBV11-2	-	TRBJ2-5	TGTGCCAGCAGCTTAGAAAGGGAAGGGGGTGGGGAGACCCAGTACTTC	CASSLEREGGGETQYF